A single sample gave rise to the 2 T cell receptor beta chains below, sequenced in a study of blood T cell repertoires in COVID-19. Using immunoSEQ multiplex PCR, the repertoire was profiled, and TCRdb retains in-frame clones only, with some absent. This sample yields 150,000 to 200,000 clones, of which 88% are seen a single time; 3.5% to 5% belongs to the top ten. Sequencing was carried out using peripheral blood. These receptors all come from a woman aged 25 to 39 with acute or convalescent COVID-19.

This clone has just one count. The chain links TRBV27 to TRBJ1-1; 10 bases map to TRBD1. Trimming removed 8 bases from V and 4 bases from J; junction bases left unmatched: 7. Germline V gene lookup returns CDR1 MNHEY and CDR2 SMNVEV (reference sequence). The CDR3 spans 14 residues. CDR3 sequence reads: CASARDRGVTEAFF. CDR3 DNA: TGTGCCAGCGCTAGGGACAGGGGAGTCACTGAAGCTTTCTTT.

The chain employs TRBV7-6 and TRBJ1-2, with 9 positions matching TRBD1. The trim removed 5 bases at V and 6 bases at J, leaving 4 bases unmatched. This CDR3 has 13 amino acids. CDR1 and CDR2 from the germline V gene are SGHVS and FNYEAQ. The chain's CDR3 is CASSATGGHGYTF. The CDR3 nucleotides read TGTGCCAGCAGCGCTACAGGGGGCCATGGCTACACCTTC.